These 21 T cell receptor beta chains came from one sample sequenced in a study of T cells in Graves' hyperthyroidism and ophthalmopathy. What was amplified from RNA transcripts were TCR beta CDR3 regions. First-round RT-PCR targeting the TCR CDR3 was performed with the HTBI primer set. MiXCR was run by TCRdb on the multiplex PCR reads, yielding one entry per CDR3 protein. This table holds about 720,000 distinct CDR3 sequences, around 20% found once. What was sequenced was blood. The receptors were sampled from a woman aged 50 to 65 with Graves' hyperthyroidism that later progressed to Graves' ophthalmopathy.

At least ten counts were recorded for this clonotype. This chain connects TRBV2 to TRBJ2-3; weak D call: TRBD1 (5 bases). The CDR3 totals 15 residues. Trimming removed 4 bases at V and 2 bases at J, with 13 bases between. The germline V gene has CDR1 SNHLY and CDR2 FYNNEI. CDR3 protein: CASSVQGSYTDTQYF. CDR3 DNA: TGTGCCAGCAGTGTGCAGGGAAGCTACACAGATACGCAGTATTTT.

The chain combines TRBV19 with TRBJ2-2; 8 bases are a match to TRBD1. V lost 3 bases, J lost 4 bases, and 7 bases stayed unmatched. The length of the CDR3 is 16 residues. Germline V gene data show CDR1 as LNHDA and CDR2 as SQIVND (reference sequence). The CDR3 DNA follows: TGTGCCAGTAGTATGGTCAGGGGGCGTAGCACCGGGGAGCTGTTTTTT. The encoded protein is CASSMVRGRSTGELFF.

This clonotype was seen a handful of times. The rearrangement links TRBV3-1 to TRBJ2-3; 9 bases map to TRBD2. The CDR3 has 14 residues. With 8 bases clipped from V and 4 bases from J, the junction kept 7 bases outside the gene matches. CDR1 is LGHDT and CDR2 is YNNKEL in the germline V gene (reference sequence). CDR3 in DNA: TGTGCCAGCGCCGGGACTAGCCTCCCAGATACGCAGTATTTT. Amino acid sequence: CASAGTSLPDTQYF.

This clonotype was recorded many times. The chain carries TRBV5-1 and TRBJ2-1, with 9 bases aligning to TRBD2. With V trimmed by 1 base and J by 5 bases, 10 bases remained unmatched. CDR3 size: 17 residues. Germline V CDR1 and CDR2: SGHRS, YFSETQ. CDR3 region: CASSLIWASGEDNEQFF. In DNA, the CDR3 is TGCGCCAGCAGCTTGATTTGGGCTAGCGGGGAGGACAATGAGCAGTTCTTC.

In its sample, this clonotype was seen a few times. The chain uses TRBV7-8 and TRBJ1-4; D not certain. Trimming stripped 3 bases from V and 8 bases from J, with 10 bases between. Germline V CDR1 and CDR2: SGHVS, FQNEAQ. The CDR3 length is 13 residues. CDR3 bases: TGTGCCAGCAGCTTGGAGGGTGGGGAAAAACTGTTTTTT. Amino acid sequence: CASSLEGGEKLFF.

In regard to this clonotype: This may come from a read error, since a much larger clone is one base off. The rearrangement joins TRBV18 to TRBJ2-7; perhaps TRBD2 as D (5 bases). Germline V gene sequence: CDR1 KGHSH, CDR2 LQKENI. The CDR3 runs 14 residues. CDR3 amino acids: CASPPPPGNYEQYF. CDR3 nucleotides: TGTGCCAGCCCACCACCGCCGGGGAACTACGAGCAGTACTTC.

The chain links TRBV20-1 to TRBJ2-2, with a weak D call TRBD2 (5 bases). This CDR3 is built from 13 residues. Trimming cost V 3 bases and J 2 bases, with 7 bases left between them. CDR1 and CDR2 (germline): DFQATT, SNEGSKA (reference sequence). As DNA, the CDR3 is TGCAGTGCTAGCGGGAAAAACACCGGGGAGCTGTTTTTT. Amino acid sequence: CSASGKNTGELFF.

The table lists this clonotype with a few counts. The CDR3 DNA reads as TGTGCCAGTAGCGGGGAGACTAGCGGGGGGCCTAATTCTCTCTACAATGAGCAGTTCTTC. Translating it yields CASSGETSGGPNSLYNEQFF. The genes are TRBV19 and TRBJ2-1; 13 bases are shared with TRBD2. V trimming: 6 bases; J trimming: 3 bases; junction bases outside the gene matches: 17. The length of the CDR3 is 20 residues. Germline assignment: CDR1 LNHDA and CDR2 SQIVND (reference sequence).

This clonotype was counted ten times or more. The rearrangement joins TRBV3-1 to TRBJ1-1; 8 nucleotides line up with TRBD1. V lost 3 bases to trimming and J lost 4 bases; unmatched junction nucleotides: 16. Germline values: CDR1 LGHDT, CDR2 YNNKEL (reference sequence). The CDR3 is made up of 18 amino acids. CDR3 residues: CASSHPTGTGVRGTEAFF. CDR3 nucleotides: TGTGCCAGCAGCCATCCCACCGGGACAGGAGTTCGAGGCACTGAAGCTTTCTTT.

This chain connects TRBV29-1 to TRBJ1-5; 8 positions match TRBD1. The CDR3 spans 16 residues. Germline-derived CDR1 and CDR2 are SQVTM and ANQGSEA. Trimming removed 6 bases from V and 1 base from J; junction bases left unmatched: 11. The CDR3 is CSVAGGREGSNQPQHF. CDR3 in DNA: TGCAGCGTCGCAGGGGGCAGGGAAGGAAGCAATCAGCCCCAGCATTTT.

This clonotype was picked up many times. The chain employs TRBV5-1 and TRBJ1-6, with 7 bases that match TRBD1. The CDR3 runs 14 residues. The germline CDR1 and CDR2 sequences are SGHRS and YFSETQ. With 4 bases clipped from V and 10 bases from J, the junction kept 8 bases outside the gene matches. In nucleotides, the CDR3 is TGCGCCAGCAGCCCGGGACAGCAAGACTCACCCCTCCACTTT. Amino acid sequence: CASSPGQQDSPLHF.

This sequence joins TRBV9 and TRBJ1-1; TRBD1 agrees at 12 bases. With V trimmed by 3 bases and J by 9 bases, 6 bases remained unmatched. Germline assignment: CDR1 SGDLS and CDR2 YYNGEE. The CDR3 is made up of 14 amino acids. The CDR3 here is CASSATGTGGQAFF. CDR3 in DNA: TGTGCCAGCAGCGCTACCGGGACAGGGGGCCAAGCTTTCTTT.

This clonotype was seen only a few times. The rearrangement joins TRBV19 to TRBJ1-5, with TRBD1 matching over 7 bases. There are 16 residues in the CDR3. Germline CDR1 reads LNHDA; CDR2 reads SQIVND (reference sequence). The trim removed 5 bases at V and 2 bases at J, leaving 9 bases unmatched. The CDR3 here is CASSFTTGARNQPQHF. CDR3 nucleotides: TGTGCCAGTAGTTTCACCACAGGGGCTCGCAATCAGCCCCAGCATTTT.

There are many counts of this clonotype. V is TRBV13 and J is TRBJ2-7, with TRBD1 matching over 9 bases. Germline V CDR1 and CDR2: PRHDT, FYEKMQ (reference sequence). V was pared by 8 bases and J by 4 bases, with 6 bases of the junction left unmatched. This CDR3 spans 13 amino acids. The CDR3 protein is CASAPGQGYEQYF. DNA of the CDR3: TGTGCCAGCGCACCGGGACAGGGTTACGAGCAGTACTTC.

This clonotype was seen at least ten times. V usage is TRBV11-2 and J usage is TRBJ2-7; D gene ambiguous. This CDR3 spans 14 amino acids. Germline V gives CDR1 SGHAT, CDR2 FQNNGV. With 5 bases removed from V and 6 bases from J, the gap between germline ends came to 17 bases. The CDR3 DNA is TGTGCCAGCAGCAAAGTATTAAGGCCCTCCGAGCAGTACTTC. It translates to CASSKVLRPSEQYF.

The chain joins TRBV5-1 to TRBJ2-2; D tentatively reads TRBD1 or TRBD2 (5 bases each). The CDR3 runs 14 residues. V lost 4 bases, J lost 8 bases, and 15 bases lay in between. Germline V gene lookup returns CDR1 SGHRS and CDR2 YFSETQ. The CDR3 loop is CASSIGTDIGELFF. In DNA form, the CDR3 reads TGCGCCAGCAGCATCGGGACGGATATTGGGGAGCTGTTTTTT.

The genes are TRBV6-1 and TRBJ1-2, with D perhaps TRBD1 (5 bases). Between the trimmed V and J ends, which lost 1 base and 4 bases, there was a span of 16 bases. This CDR3 has 16 residues. Germline CDR1 reads MNHNS; CDR2 reads SASEGT. For the CDR3, the DNA is TGTGCCAGCAGTGAAGGTATAACGGGGACGGTCTATGGCTACACCTTC. Translating gives CASSEGITGTVYGYTF.

The J gene is TRBJ1-2, the V gene TRBV2, with D possibly matching TRBD1 (5 bases). CDR3 length: 14 amino acids. V lost 10 bases and J 5 bases, leaving 20 bases between the germline ends. Per germline, CDR1 SNHLY and CDR2 FYNNEI. The CDR3 nucleotides are TGTGCCACCACATTCAGGACCAGGGTGTATGGCTACACCTTC. It yields the protein CATTFRTRVYGYTF.

The chain carries TRBV7-2 and TRBJ1-5; D is uncertain. CDR3 length equals 12 residues. The germline V and J ends were trimmed by 10 bases and 4 bases, with 11 bases remaining between them. Per germline, CDR1 SGHTA and CDR2 FQGNSA. The CDR3: CATRKWNQPQHF. DNA of the CDR3: TGTGCCACCAGAAAATGGAATCAGCCCCAGCATTTT.

V and J are TRBV6-1 and TRBJ1-5; 10 nucleotides align to TRBD1. The V segment lost 6 bases and the J segment 5 bases; nucleotides outside the gene matches: 4. The germline V gene encodes CDR1 MNHNS and CDR2 SASEGT. The CDR3 has 14 amino acids. CDR3 sequence reads: CASRRQGAHQPQHF. The CDR3 coding sequence is TGTGCCAGCAGAAGACAGGGGGCTCATCAGCCCCAGCATTTT.

V and J are TRBV29-1 and TRBJ2-3, with D perhaps matching TRBD1 (6 bases). The germline V gene encodes CDR1 SQVTM and CDR2 ANQGSEA. The germline V and J ends were trimmed by 5 bases and 6 bases, with 18 bases remaining between them. The CDR3 has 14 amino acids. Written as DNA, the CDR3 is TGCAGCGTTCACCGGGACACGTCGTCGGATACGCAGTATTTT. This codes for CSVHRDTSSDTQYF.